This T cell receptor beta chain is from a study of T cell repertoires in cytomegalovirus infection. Background on the study: Public signatures in TCR beta pointed to CMV infection and matching HLA type.

The V gene lost 0 bases and the J gene lost 1 base, with 7 bases spanning the gap. The CDR3 consists of 14 residues. In germline, CDR1 is DFQATT, CDR2 SNEGSKA (reference sequence). MiXCR, applied by TCRdb to the reads, yields one record per CDR3 protein. The repertoire includes around 550,000 distinct CDR3 sequences, more than 25% of them detected once, and over 10% sits in the top ten. This chain joins TRBV20-1 and TRBJ2-1; the D is unclear. Sequenced material: PBMCs. The receptor was derived from a human donor in good health (CMV status not recorded). Some clones in this sample may be carry-over from other donors' samples. The CDR3 loop is CSAREAGSYNEQFF. CDR3 DNA: TGCAGTGCTAGAGAGGCTGGGTCCTACAATGAGCAGTTCTTC.